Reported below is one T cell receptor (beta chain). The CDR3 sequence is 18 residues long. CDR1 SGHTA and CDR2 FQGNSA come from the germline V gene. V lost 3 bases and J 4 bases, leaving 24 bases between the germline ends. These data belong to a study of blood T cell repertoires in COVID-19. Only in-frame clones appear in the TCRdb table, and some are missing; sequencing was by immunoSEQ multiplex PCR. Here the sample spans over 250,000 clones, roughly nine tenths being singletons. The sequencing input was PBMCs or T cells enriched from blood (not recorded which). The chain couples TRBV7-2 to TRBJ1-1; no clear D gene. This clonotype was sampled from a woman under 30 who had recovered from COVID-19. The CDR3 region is CASSFRRELSGFPTEAFF. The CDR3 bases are TGTGCCAGCAGCTTCCGGAGGGAACTCTCCGGTTTCCCCACTGAAGCTTTCTTT.